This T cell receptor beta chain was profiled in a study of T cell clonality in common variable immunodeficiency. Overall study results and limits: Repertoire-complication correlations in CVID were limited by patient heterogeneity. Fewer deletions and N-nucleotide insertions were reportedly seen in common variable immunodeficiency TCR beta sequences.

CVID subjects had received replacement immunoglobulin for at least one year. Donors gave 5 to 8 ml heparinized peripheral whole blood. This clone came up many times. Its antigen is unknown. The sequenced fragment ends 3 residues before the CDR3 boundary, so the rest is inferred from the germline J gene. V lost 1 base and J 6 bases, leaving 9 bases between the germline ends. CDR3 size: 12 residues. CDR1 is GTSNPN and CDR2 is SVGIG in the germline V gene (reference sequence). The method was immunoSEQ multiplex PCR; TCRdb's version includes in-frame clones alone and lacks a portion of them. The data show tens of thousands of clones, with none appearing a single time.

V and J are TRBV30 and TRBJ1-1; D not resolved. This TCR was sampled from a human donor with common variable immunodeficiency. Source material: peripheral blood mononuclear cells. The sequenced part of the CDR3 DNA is TGTGCCTGGAGTGCTTATGGCTCTGAA. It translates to CAWSAYGSE. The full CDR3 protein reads CAWSAYGSEAFF.